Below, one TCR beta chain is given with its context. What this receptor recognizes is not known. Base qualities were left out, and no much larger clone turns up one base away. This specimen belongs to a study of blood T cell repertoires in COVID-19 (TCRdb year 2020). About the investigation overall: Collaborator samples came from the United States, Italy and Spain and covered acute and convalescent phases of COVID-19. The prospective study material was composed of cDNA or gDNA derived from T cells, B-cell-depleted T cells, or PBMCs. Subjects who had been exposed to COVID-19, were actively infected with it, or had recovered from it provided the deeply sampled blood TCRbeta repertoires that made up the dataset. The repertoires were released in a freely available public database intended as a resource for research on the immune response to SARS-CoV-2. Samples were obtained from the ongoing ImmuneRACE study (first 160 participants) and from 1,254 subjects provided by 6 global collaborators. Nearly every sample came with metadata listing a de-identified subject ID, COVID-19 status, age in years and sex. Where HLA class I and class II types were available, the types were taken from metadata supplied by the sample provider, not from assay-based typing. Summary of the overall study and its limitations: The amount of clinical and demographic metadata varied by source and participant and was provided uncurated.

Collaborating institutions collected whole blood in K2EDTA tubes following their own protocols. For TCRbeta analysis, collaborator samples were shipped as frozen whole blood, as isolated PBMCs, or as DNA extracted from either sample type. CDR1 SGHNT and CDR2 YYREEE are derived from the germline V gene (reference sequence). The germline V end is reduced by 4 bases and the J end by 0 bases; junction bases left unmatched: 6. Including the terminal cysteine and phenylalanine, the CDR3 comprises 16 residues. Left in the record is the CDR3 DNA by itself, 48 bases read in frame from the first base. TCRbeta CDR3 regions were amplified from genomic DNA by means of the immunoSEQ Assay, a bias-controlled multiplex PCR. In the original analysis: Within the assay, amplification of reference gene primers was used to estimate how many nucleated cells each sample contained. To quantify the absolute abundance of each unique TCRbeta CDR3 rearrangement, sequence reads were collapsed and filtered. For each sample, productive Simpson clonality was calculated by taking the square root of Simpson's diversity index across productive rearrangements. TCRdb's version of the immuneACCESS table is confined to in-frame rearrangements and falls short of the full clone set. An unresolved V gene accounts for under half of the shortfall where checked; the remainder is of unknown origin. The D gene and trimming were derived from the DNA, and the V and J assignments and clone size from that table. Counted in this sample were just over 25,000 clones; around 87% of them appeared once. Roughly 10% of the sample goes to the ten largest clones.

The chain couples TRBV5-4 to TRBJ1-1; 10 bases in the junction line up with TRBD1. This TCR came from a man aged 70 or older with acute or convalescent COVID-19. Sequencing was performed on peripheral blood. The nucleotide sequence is TGTGCCAGCAGCAGGGGGACAGGGGCGATGAACACTGAAGCTTTCTTT. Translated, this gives CASSRGTGAMNTEAFF.